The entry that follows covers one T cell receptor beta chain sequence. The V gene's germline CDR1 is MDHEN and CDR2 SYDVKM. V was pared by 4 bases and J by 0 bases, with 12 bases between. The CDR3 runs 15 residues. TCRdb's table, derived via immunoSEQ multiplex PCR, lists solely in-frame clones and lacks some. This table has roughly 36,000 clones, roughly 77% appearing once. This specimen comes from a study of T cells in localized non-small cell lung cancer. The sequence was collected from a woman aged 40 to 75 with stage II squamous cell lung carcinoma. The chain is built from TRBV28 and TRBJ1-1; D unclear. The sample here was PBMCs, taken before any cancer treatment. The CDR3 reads CASSSLSQMNTEAFF. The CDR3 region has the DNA TGTGCCAGCAGTTCATTGTCACAAATGAACACTGAAGCTTTCTTT. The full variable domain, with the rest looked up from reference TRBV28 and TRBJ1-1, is DVKVTQSSRYLVKRTGEKVFLECVQDMDHENMFWYRQDPGLGLRLIYFSYDVKMKEKGDIPEGYSVSREKKERFSLILESASTNQTSMYLCASSSLSQMNTEAFFGQGTRLTVV.